These 31 T cell receptor beta chains share one sample of origin, sequenced in a study of technical replicates of blood from a few donors. Some clones are missing from TCRdb's copy, which holds only in-frame ones; the method was immunoSEQ multiplex PCR. The repertoire holds roughly 83,000 clones, with around 94% as singletons. The sample comprised T cells isolated from PBMCs. Source of these receptors: a human donor in good health.

The chain employs TRBV5-6 and TRBJ2-7; 13 bases are shared with TRBD2. Germline-derived CDR1 and CDR2 are SGHDT and YYEEEE. Trimming at V came to 0 bases and at J to 3 bases, leaving 6 bases not matched to a gene. The CDR3 runs 17 residues. CDR3 amino acids: CASSLETSGGWVYEQYF. For the CDR3, the DNA is TGTGCCAGCAGCTTGGAGACTAGCGGGGGGTGGGTCTACGAGCAGTACTTC.

The V call is TRBV5-6, the J call TRBJ2-5; the D gene is possibly TRBD1 (5 bases). Trimming took off 3 bases at V and 3 bases at J, with 15 bases between the two ends. The CDR3 sequence is 15 residues long. Looked up from germline, CDR1 is SGHDT and CDR2 is YYEEEE. CDR3 nucleotides: TGTGCCAGCAGCTCACCAGGGAATCGGAAAGAGACCCAGTACTTC. Translating gives CASSSPGNRKETQYF.

CDR3 residues: CASSPGTDTQYF. CDR3 in DNA: TGTGCCAGCAGCCCGGGCACAGATACGCAGTATTTT. The V call is TRBV13, the J call TRBJ2-3; D is undetermined. The CDR3 has 12 amino acids. With 5 bases removed from V and 1 base from J, the gap between germline ends came to 4 bases. Germline CDR1 PRHDT, CDR2 FYEKMQ (reference sequence).

The V call is TRBV6-5, the J call TRBJ1-2; no clear D gene. The CDR3 loop spans 16 amino acids. With 4 bases removed from V and 7 bases from J, the gap between germline ends came to 22 bases. CDR1 is MNHEY and CDR2 is SVGAGI in the germline V gene. Here the CDR3 DNA reads TGTGCCAGCAGTTGGTCCGGGATGTGGGAATCGGGTGGCTACACCTTC. This gives the protein CASSWSGMWESGGYTF.

The V call is TRBV10-1, the J call TRBJ2-3; D might be TRBD2 (7 bases). The CDR3 covers 18 residues. The germline V and J ends were trimmed by 0 bases and 0 bases, with 16 bases remaining between them. CDR1 is WNHNN, CDR2 SYGVQD, per germline (reference sequence). CDR3 DNA: TGCGCCAGCAGTGAGTCGACTCGCGGGGGCCTAAGCACAGATACGCAGTATTTT. Translation gives CASSESTRGGLSTDTQYF.

This chain uses TRBV23-1 with TRBJ1-5; 8 nucleotides match TRBD1. TRBV23-1 is identified as an open reading frame with a role that is uncertain. This CDR3 is built from 13 residues. V lost 9 bases to trimming and J lost 4 bases; unmatched junction nucleotides: 5. The CDR3 here is CARNHRGNQPQHF. CDR3 DNA sequence: TGCGCCAGAAATCACAGGGGGAATCAGCCCCAGCATTTT.

The V gene is TRBV4-1, the J gene TRBJ2-7, with D possibly being TRBD2 (6 bases). Germline V CDR1 and CDR2: MGHRA, YSYEKL. V was pared by 4 bases and J by 2 bases, with 18 bases between. CDR3 length: 16 residues. The CDR3 loop reads CASSPGRLLATYEQYF. CDR3 nucleotide sequence: TGCGCCAGCAGCCCCGGGCGGTTACTAGCTACCTACGAGCAGTACTTC.

The V call is TRBV11-3, the J call TRBJ1-2; D is uncertain. The CDR3 spans 14 residues. The germline gives CDR1 SGHNT, CDR2 YENEEA. Deletions cut 5 bases from V and 0 bases from J, with 10 bases between. The CDR3 DNA sequence: TGTGCCAGCAGCCCCCCGGGAACTAACTATGGCTACACCTTC. Its translation: CASSPPGTNYGYTF.

The chain is built from TRBV30 and TRBJ1-1; TRBD1 agrees at 8 bases. V was pared by 0 bases and J by 3 bases, with 15 bases of the junction left unmatched. Germline CDR1 reads GTSNPN; CDR2 reads SVGIG (reference sequence). The CDR3 spans 18 residues. CDR3 loop: CAWSVIPSSGGRDTEAFF. The DNA for the CDR3 is TGTGCCTGGAGTGTAATACCTTCGTCAGGGGGCAGGGACACTGAAGCTTTCTTT.

This clone was counted once. The V call is TRBV29-1, the J call TRBJ1-1; possibly TRBD1 for D (6 bases). V lost 6 bases and J 1 base, leaving 15 bases between the germline ends. From germline, CDR1 is SQVTM and CDR2 ANQGSEA. CDR3 size: 14 residues. Written as DNA, the CDR3 is TGCAGCGTAGTTAACAGGGAAGAGAACACTGAAGCTTTCTTT. It yields the protein CSVVNREENTEAFF.

The chain couples TRBV4-1 to TRBJ2-7; TRBD2 matches at 8 bases. V trimming: 1 base; J trimming: 0 bases; junction bases outside the gene matches: 8. The CDR3 covers 17 residues. Germline V CDR1 and CDR2: MGHRA, YSYEKL. The CDR3 here is CASSQGPIAGFSYEQYF. CDR3 DNA sequence: TGCGCCAGCAGCCAAGGGCCAATAGCGGGGTTCTCCTACGAGCAGTACTTC.

The chain carries TRBV6-6 and TRBJ1-2; 9 nucleotides line up with TRBD1. Germline V gene data show CDR1 as MNHNY and CDR2 as SVGAGI (reference sequence). CDR3 length equals 15 residues. Unmatched junction bases numbered 7, after V lost 2 bases and J lost 6 bases. The CDR3 nucleotides are TGTGCCAGCAGTTACGGGACAGGGCTTCCCCATGGCTACACCTTC. Its protein is CASSYGTGLPHGYTF.

Written as DNA, the CDR3 is TGTGCCTGGAGTGTAAGCGGGGCCTACAATGAGCAGTTCTTC. Its protein product is CAWSVSGAYNEQFF. The gene calls are TRBV30 and TRBJ2-1; 7 nucleotides agree with TRBD2. Germline V lookup: CDR1 GTSNPN, CDR2 SVGIG (reference sequence). This CDR3 spans 14 amino acids. Unmatched junction bases numbered 1, after V lost 0 bases and J lost 2 bases.

This clone showed up just once. This rearrangement joins TRBV4-2 to TRBJ2-3; no firm D call. V shed 1 base and J shed 2 bases, with 7 bases lying between them. Germline V gene lookup returns CDR1 LGHNA and CDR2 YNFKEQ. This CDR3 contains 14 residues. CDR3 nucleotide sequence: TGTGCCAGCAGCCAAGTCCGAGACACAGATACGCAGTATTTT. This codes for CASSQVRDTDTQYF.

This clone was counted a single time. V gene TRBV28 combines with J gene TRBJ2-7; a possible D gene is TRBD2 (7 bases). The CDR3 runs 22 residues. V lost 5 bases, J lost 4 bases, and 39 bases lay in between. CDR1 is MDHEN and CDR2 is SYDVKM in the germline V gene. Written as DNA, the CDR3 is TGTGCCAGCAGTAGGGGGGCTCTGGGGAGGGTGGGGTCCCCAGGCCAGGTATACGAGCAGTACTTC. This sequence encodes CASSRGALGRVGSPGQVYEQYF.

The chain uses TRBV28 and TRBJ2-7; 7 nucleotides line up with TRBD2. J was trimmed by 5 bases and V by 2 bases; bases with no gene match: 6. The CDR3 runs 14 residues. The germline V gene encodes CDR1 MDHEN and CDR2 SYDVKM. This chain's CDR3 is CASSLAGSGDEQYF. The DNA for the CDR3 is TGTGCCAGCAGTTTAGCCGGGAGCGGGGACGAGCAGTACTTC.

This clone appeared a few times. The CDR3 region is CASRPAMRGGYTF. Written as DNA, the CDR3 is TGCGCCAGCAGGCCTGCAATGCGGGGGGGCTACACCTTC. V and J are TRBV4-1 and TRBJ1-2; D is possibly TRBD1 (5 bases). V was trimmed by 6 bases and J by 8 bases, leaving 16 bases between them. Germline lookup yields CDR1 MGHRA and CDR2 YSYEKL. This CDR3 contains 13 residues.

The V and J genes are TRBV6-4 and TRBJ2-1; 14 positions agree with TRBD2. This CDR3 has 16 amino acids. J gave up 8 bases and V 4 bases, and 7 bases lay outside the gene matches. Germline assignment: CDR1 MRHNA and CDR2 SNTAGT. CDR3 protein: CASSVEGTSGSYEQFF. For the CDR3, the DNA is TGTGCCAGCAGTGTCGAAGGGACTAGCGGGAGCTATGAGCAGTTCTTC.

A single count supports this clone. The rearrangement joins TRBV5-8 to TRBJ2-5; TRBD1 aligns across 7 bases. The junction had 10 bases not matched to a gene; V was cut back by 4 bases and J by 4 bases. The CDR3 runs 15 residues. Germline V CDR1 and CDR2: SGHTS, YDEGEE. The CDR3 loop is CASSPGQAPPETQYF. The DNA of the CDR3 is TGTGCCAGCAGCCCCGGACAGGCCCCCCCAGAGACCCAGTACTTC.

The chain employs TRBV29-1 and TRBJ2-1; tentatively, D is TRBD2 (7 bases). Trimming removed 3 bases at V and 6 bases at J, with 15 bases between. The V gene's germline CDR1 is SQVTM and CDR2 ANQGSEA. The CDR3 is 14 residues long. Here the CDR3 reads CSVEVSGGGNEQFF. In nucleotides, the CDR3 is TGCAGCGTTGAGGTGTCGGGGGGCGGCAATGAGCAGTTCTTC.

V usage is TRBV11-3 and J usage is TRBJ2-1, with a weak D call TRBD2 (5 bases). This CDR3 has 17 residues. Trimming stripped 5 bases from V and 5 bases from J, with 22 bases between. CDR1 is SGHNT and CDR2 is YENEEA in the germline V gene. Written as DNA, the CDR3 is TGTGCCAGCAGCCCCCGGGTTGCTTTCGGAGCGGACAATGAGCAGTTCTTC. It encodes CASSPRVAFGADNEQFF.

This chain links TRBV30 with TRBJ2-1; 9 positions agree with TRBD1. Germline values: CDR1 GTSNPN, CDR2 SVGIG (reference sequence). This CDR3 has 14 amino acids. J lost 6 bases, V lost 0 bases, and 3 bases had no gene match. CDR3 residues: CAWSVGTGFNEQFF. The DNA for the CDR3 is TGTGCCTGGAGTGTCGGGACAGGGTTCAATGAGCAGTTCTTC.

The V call is TRBV5-4, the J call TRBJ2-7, with TRBD2 matching 7 bases. The CDR3 is 16 residues long. After removal of 3 bases from V and 3 bases from J, the junction contained 12 bases not matched to a gene. The germline gives CDR1 SGHNT, CDR2 YYREEE (reference sequence). The CDR3 DNA reads TGTGCCAGCAGCTGGGGGGGTGGAGGGCTCGGCTACGAGCAGTACTTC. It codes for CASSWGGGGLGYEQYF.

The chain is built from TRBV11-2 and TRBJ1-4; unclear D gene. V lost 4 bases, J lost 2 bases, and 17 bases lay in between. The CDR3 contains 17 residues. CDR1 and CDR2 (germline): SGHAT, FQNNGV. The CDR3 DNA reads TGTGCCAGCAGCTCCCATGGATACGGGAGGACTAATGAAAAACTGTTTTTT. Amino acids: CASSSHGYGRTNEKLFF. The full variable domain, completed using reference TRBV11-2 and TRBJ1-4, is EAGVAQSPRYKIIEKRQSVAFWCNPISGHATLYWYQQILGQGPKLLIQFQNNGVVDDSQLPKDRFSAERLKGVDSTLKIQPAKLEDSAVYLCASSSHGYGRTNEKLFFGSGTQLSVL.

This chain uses TRBV7-3 with TRBJ2-2, with a possible D match to TRBD2 (6 bases). There are 17 residues in the CDR3. The V gene's germline CDR1 is SGHTA and CDR2 FQGTGA. Trimming took off 2 bases at V and 4 bases at J, with 17 bases between the two ends. As DNA, the CDR3 is TGTGCCAGCAGCTTATTAGTTCGACTAGGGGCCACCGGGGAGCTGTTTTTT. This gives the protein CASSLLVRLGATGELFF.

The rearrangement uses TRBV7-8 and TRBJ2-2, with 10 bases matching TRBD2. Per germline, CDR1 SGHVS and CDR2 FQNEAQ. This CDR3 has 17 residues. V lost 4 bases to trimming and J lost 7 bases; unmatched junction nucleotides: 12. CDR3 residues: CASSWGRAGGRGGELFF. The CDR3, as DNA: TGTGCCAGCAGCTGGGGTAGAGCGGGGGGGCGAGGCGGGGAGCTGTTTTTT.

This chain uses TRBV4-1 with TRBJ2-1, with D perhaps matching TRBD1 (5 bases). The CDR3 contains 16 residues. Germline CDR1 and CDR2: MGHRA and YSYEKL. Between the trimmed V and J ends, which lost 0 bases and 0 bases, there was a span of 9 bases. The chain's CDR3 is CASSQDPQGSYNEQFF. In nucleotides, the CDR3 is TGCGCCAGCAGCCAAGATCCCCAGGGCTCCTACAATGAGCAGTTCTTC.

The chain couples TRBV19 to TRBJ2-1; no clear D gene. Trimming removed 2 bases from V and 8 bases from J, with 13 bases in between. Germline-derived CDR1 and CDR2 are LNHDA and SQIVND (reference sequence). The CDR3 runs 14 residues. This chain's CDR3 is CASSIISSSHEQFF. In DNA, the CDR3 is TGTGCCAGTAGTATAATAAGCTCATCCCATGAGCAGTTCTTC.

The rearrangement links TRBV5-1 to TRBJ1-1, with 10 positions matching TRBD1. Germline V lookup: CDR1 SGHRS, CDR2 YFSETQ. V was clipped by 4 bases and J by 6 bases; unmatched bases: 6. This CDR3 region has 14 residues. In nucleotides, the CDR3 is TGCGCCAGCAGCGTCGGGACAGGGGCATCTGAAGCTTTCTTT. Protein product: CASSVGTGASEAFF.

The gene calls are TRBV28 and TRBJ1-2, with D possibly TRBD1 on 6 matching bases. Looked up from germline, CDR1 is MDHEN and CDR2 is SYDVKM. The CDR3 contains 17 residues. V shed 8 bases and J shed 1 base, with 23 bases lying between them. CDR3 sequence: CASALRIQGPFNYGYTF. As DNA, the CDR3 is TGTGCCAGCGCACTCCGTATACAGGGTCCATTTAACTATGGCTACACCTTC.

J is TRBJ2-3 and V is TRBV13; 13 bases fit TRBD2. CDR1 is PRHDT and CDR2 is FYEKMQ in the germline V gene (reference sequence). The CDR3 runs 17 residues. V shed 6 bases and J 6 bases; nucleotides not matched to a gene: 12. CDR3: CASRLGGLAGPGDTQYF. Written as DNA, the CDR3 is TGTGCCAGCAGGTTGGGGGGACTAGCGGGACCTGGGGATACGCAGTATTTT.